This record concerns one T cell receptor (beta chain) sequence. TCRdb ran MiXCR on the 5' RACE reads and lists one entry per CDR3 protein. The table records fewer than 450,000 distinct CDR3 sequences, 11% of them present only once. The sample belongs to a study of T cells after yellow fever vaccination. The specimen was PBMCs, collected on the day of the first yellow fever vaccination. This clonotype originated in a man between 18 and 29 years old who received the YFV17D yellow fever vaccine.

The CDR3 DNA is TGTGCCAGCAGCTTGGTATGGGGAGCGGAGACCCAGTACTTC. Protein product: CASSLVWGAETQYF. This chain uses TRBV5-6 with TRBJ2-5, with D possibly matching TRBD2 (5 bases). V was pared by 0 bases and J by 5 bases, with 11 bases between. Germline V gene sequence: CDR1 SGHDT, CDR2 YYEEEE. This CDR3 is 14 amino acids long.